This T cell receptor beta chain was sequenced during a study of identifying expanded T cells in peripheral blood. TCRdb's table, derived via immunoSEQ multiplex PCR, lists solely in-frame clones and lacks some. The sample lists some 75,000 clones; 90% were seen once. Broader study findings: Variance in clone template counts between roughly two-week samples significantly increased with total template count across all healthy donors.

This clone was picked up one time. What it binds is not known. The TCR comes from a person aged 18-70 years in good health. The sample taken for sequencing was blood.

CDR3 DNA sequence: TGTGCCAGCAGTTCCCCCAGCCGGACTCAGCCCCAGCATTTT. This encodes CASSSPSRTQPQHF. V usage is TRBV6-6 and J usage is TRBJ1-5; D gene ambiguous. Trimming cost V 4 bases and J 6 bases, with 13 bases left between them. Germline CDR1 MNHNY, CDR2 SVGAGI (reference sequence). CDR3 length: 14 residues.